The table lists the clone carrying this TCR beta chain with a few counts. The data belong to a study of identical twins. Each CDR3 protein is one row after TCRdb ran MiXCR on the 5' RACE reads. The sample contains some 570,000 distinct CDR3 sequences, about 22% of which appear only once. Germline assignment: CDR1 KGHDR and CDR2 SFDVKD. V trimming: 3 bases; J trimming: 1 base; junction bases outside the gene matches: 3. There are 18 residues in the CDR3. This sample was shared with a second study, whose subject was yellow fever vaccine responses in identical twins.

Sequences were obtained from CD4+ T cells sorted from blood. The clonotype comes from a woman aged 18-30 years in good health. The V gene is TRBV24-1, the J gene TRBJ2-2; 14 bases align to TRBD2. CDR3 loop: CATSDGLAGGQNTGELFF. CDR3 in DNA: TGTGCCACCAGTGATGGACTAGCGGGAGGCCAGAACACCGGGGAGCTGTTTTTT.